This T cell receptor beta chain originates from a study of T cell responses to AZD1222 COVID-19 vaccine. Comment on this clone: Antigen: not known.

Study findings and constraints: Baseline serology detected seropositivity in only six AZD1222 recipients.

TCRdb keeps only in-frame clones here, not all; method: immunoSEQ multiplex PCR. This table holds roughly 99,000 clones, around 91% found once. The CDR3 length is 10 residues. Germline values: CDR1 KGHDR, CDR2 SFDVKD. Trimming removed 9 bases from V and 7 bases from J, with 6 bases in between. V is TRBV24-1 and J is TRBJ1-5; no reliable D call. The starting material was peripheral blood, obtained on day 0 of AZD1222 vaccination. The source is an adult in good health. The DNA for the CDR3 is TGTGCCACCCTGCGGCAGCCCCAGCATTTT. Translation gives CATLRQPQHF.